Here is one TCR beta chain with its context. The data stem from a study of blood T cell repertoires in COVID-19. Across the whole study: COVID-19 samples from acute and convalescent phases originated in the United States, Italy and Spain. The analysed material was cDNA or gDNA that came from T cells, B-cell-depleted T cells, or PBMCs.

Original processing methods: Scientists estimated how many nucleated cells there were by amplifying reference gene primers. Sequencing used immunoSEQ multiplex PCR; TCRdb keeps in-frame clones, though not all of them. The DNA was the basis for D and trimming; V, J and clone size are from that table. This repertoire shows tens of thousands of clones, under 90% found once; its top ten account for approximately 8.1%. There are 14 residues in the CDR3. V was shortened by 2 bases and J by 4 bases, with 11 bases between the two germline ends. Germline values: CDR1 MNHEY, CDR2 SVGEGT. V is TRBV6-2 or TRBV6-3 and J is TRBJ2-5, with a possible D match to TRBD2 (5 bases). This receptor was obtained from a man older than 75 with active or convalescent COVID-19. The sequenced sample consisted of peripheral blood. CDR3: CASSYPTSRETQYF. CDR3 coding DNA: TGTGCCAGCAGTTACCCTACTAGTCGAGAGACCCAGTACTTC.